A selection of T cell receptor beta chains follows, all from one sample in a study of blood T cell repertoires in COVID-19. Method: immunoSEQ multiplex PCR; TCRdb's copy keeps in-frame clones and lacks some. The sample lists tens of thousands of clones, about 90% occurring once. Sequencing was carried out using peripheral blood. These receptors originate from a middle-aged man with acute or convalescent COVID-19. CDR3s include the opening cysteine and the closing phenylalanine or tryptophan. A D gene is named only where the DNA matches it firmly. The listing skips clone size in some rows; elsewhere it reads once, few, many or a size class.

V gene: TRBV6-6
D gene: TRBD1
J gene: TRBJ1-1
clone size: -
CDR3 protein: CASSEDRGSTEAFF
CDR3 DNA: TGTGCCAGCAGCGAGGACAGGGGTAGCACTGAAGCTTTCTTT

V gene: TRBV19
D gene: TRBD2
J gene: TRBJ2-7
clone size: -
CDR3 protein: CASSIAPGSGTYEQYF
CDR3 DNA: TGTGCCAGTAGTATAGCTCCAGGGAGCGGGACCTACGAGCAGTACTTC

V gene: TRBV19
D gene: -
J gene: TRBJ1-5
clone size: -
CDR3 protein: CASTGASNQPQHF
CDR3 DNA: TGTGCCAGTACAGGGGCAAGCAATCAGCCCCAGCATTTT

V gene: TRBV25-1
D gene: -
J gene: TRBJ1-6
clone size: -
CDR3 protein: CASGAVSYNSPLHF
CDR3 DNA: TGTGCCAGCGGAGCGGTCTCCTATAATTCACCCCTCCACTTT

V gene: TRBV10-3
D gene: -
J gene: TRBJ1-2
clone size: -
CDR3 protein: CAISESGDYGYTF
CDR3 DNA: TGTGCCATCAGTGAGAGCGGGGACTATGGCTACACCTTC

V gene: TRBV11-3
D gene: TRBD1
J gene: TRBJ2-1
clone size: -
CDR3 protein: CASSHRDRVNEQFF
CDR3 DNA: TGTGCCAGCAGCCATCGGGACAGGGTTAATGAGCAGTTCTTC

V gene: TRBV3-1/TRBV3-2
D gene: TRBD1
J gene: TRBJ2-7
clone size: -
CDR3 protein: CASSLSGGNAYEQYF
CDR3 DNA: TGTGCCAGCAGCCTCTCAGGGGGTAACGCCTACGAGCAGTACTTC

V gene: TRBV6-5
D gene: TRBD2
J gene: TRBJ2-1
clone size: -
CDR3 protein: CATTGTSGLYEQFF
CDR3 DNA: TGTGCCACGACCGGGACTAGCGGTCTTTATGAGCAGTTCTTC

V gene: TRBV16
D gene: TRBD1
J gene: TRBJ1-4
clone size: -
CDR3 protein: CASSQGQGGEKLFF
CDR3 DNA: TGTGCCAGCAGCCAAGGACAGGGCGGTGAAAAACTGTTTTTT

V gene: TRBV14
D gene: TRBD2
J gene: TRBJ2-7
clone size: -
CDR3 protein: CASSHSGTRSSYEQYF
CDR3 DNA: TGTGCCAGCAGCCACTCCGGGACTAGATCGAGCTACGAGCAGTACTTC

V gene: TRBV20-1
D gene: -
J gene: TRBJ2-7
clone size: -
CDR3 protein: CSARRVGEQYF
CDR3 DNA: TGCAGTGCTAGGAGGGTAGGCGAGCAGTACTTC

V gene: TRBV5-1
D gene: -
J gene: TRBJ2-1
clone size: -
CDR3 protein: CASSPLRGLSYNEQFF
CDR3 DNA: TGCGCCAGCAGCCCACTCAGGGGCCTCTCCTACAATGAGCAGTTCTTC

V gene: TRBV7-2
D gene: TRBD2
J gene: TRBJ2-7
clone size: once
CDR3 protein: CASSFTTSGNEQYF
CDR3 DNA: TGTGCCAGCAGCTTTACGACTAGCGGCAACGAGCAGTACTTC

V gene: TRBV7-9
D gene: TRBD1
J gene: TRBJ2-7
clone size: -
CDR3 protein: CASSSTGGETEQYF
CDR3 DNA: TGTGCCAGCAGCTCGACAGGGGGCGAAACCGAGCAGTACTTC

V gene: TRBV30
D gene: -
J gene: TRBJ1-2
clone size: once
CDR3 protein: CAWSVQSGEGDGYTF
CDR3 DNA: TGTGCCTGGAGTGTACAAAGCGGGGAGGGTGATGGCTACACCTTC

V gene: TRBV7-2
D gene: -
J gene: TRBJ2-2
clone size: -
CDR3 protein: CASSLELLGVTGELFF
CDR3 DNA: TGTGCCAGCAGCTTAGAGCTGTTGGGCGTCACCGGGGAGCTGTTTTTT

V gene: TRBV6-6
D gene: TRBD2
J gene: TRBJ2-3
clone size: -
CDR3 protein: CASSRAGADTQYF
CDR3 DNA: TGTGCCAGCAGCCGAGCGGGAGCGGATACGCAGTATTTT

V gene: TRBV30
D gene: -
J gene: TRBJ2-7
clone size: once
CDR3 protein: CAWSVSRGYEQYF
CDR3 DNA: TGTGCCTGGAGTGTGTCACGGGGGTACGAGCAGTACTTC